The present TCR beta chain was sequenced within a study of identical twins. The CDR3 runs to 13 residues. Germline V gene lookup returns CDR1 MNHEY and CDR2 SMNVEV (reference sequence). One entry per CDR3 protein results from TCRdb running MiXCR on the 5' RACE reads. The sample yields 1.5 million or so distinct CDR3 sequences, about 30% seen once. The sequencing sample was made of cord blood. This clonotype was obtained from a newborn girl in good health. This rearrangement joins TRBV27 to TRBJ2-7, with 11 positions matching TRBD2. The assigned J gene may be wrong: the sequence end matches TRBJ2-4 better. The CDR3 DNA is TGTGCCAGCAGTTGGACTAGCGGGAACATTCAGTACTTC. Translating it yields CASSWTSGNIQYF.